The 17 T cell receptor beta chains below all came from one sample that was sequenced in a study of CD8 T cells in Susac syndrome. RNA was extracted with the RNeasy kit, and a quantity of about 0.45 to 1 ug was reverse transcribed using random hexamers. TCRdb recomputed calls from the immunoSEQ multiplex PCR reads with MiXCR, one row per CDR3 protein. This sample has fewer than 150,000 distinct CDR3 sequences; 94% occur once, and the top ten carry around 0.29%. The sequenced sample consisted of CD8+ T cells from PBMCs. These receptors were collected from a human donor in good health.

This clonotype showed up just once. This sequence joins TRBV19 and TRBJ2-3; D not certain. Germline V lookup: CDR1 LNHDA, CDR2 SQIVND (reference sequence). The CDR3 loop spans 12 amino acids. The V and J ends lost 3 bases and 4 bases respectively, with 5 bases between them. The CDR3: CASSMGPDTQYF. CDR3 DNA sequence: TGTGCCAGTAGTATGGGCCCAGATACGCAGTATTTT.

J is TRBJ2-5 and V is TRBV20-1, with D perhaps being TRBD1 or TRBD2 (7 bases each). CDR1 DFQATT and CDR2 SNEGSKA come from the germline V gene (reference sequence). The CDR3 totals 14 residues. Trimming removed 6 bases at V and 1 base at J, with 15 bases between. Written as DNA, the CDR3 is TGCAGTGCCAGGGGGGGCGGGAGCCAAGAGACCCAGTACTTC. Protein: CSARGGGSQETQYF.

The chain recombines TRBV28 with TRBJ2-5; TRBD2 might be the D (6 bases). Germline CDR1 and CDR2: MDHEN and SYDVKM. This CDR3 comprises 15 residues. Trimming took off 6 bases at V and 1 base at J, with 15 bases between the two ends. In DNA form, the CDR3 reads TGTGCCAGCAGGGATATAGCGGAGGGCCAAGAGACCCAGTACTTC. Protein: CASRDIAEGQETQYF.

This clonotype was counted a single time. The J gene is TRBJ2-7, the V gene TRBV20-1; D gene ambiguous. Germline V gene data show CDR1 as DFQATT and CDR2 as SNEGSKA (reference sequence). V was clipped by 0 bases and J by 7 bases, with 7 bases between them. The CDR3 has 11 residues. CDR3 DNA: TGCAGTGCTAGAGATTCCTGGGAGCAGTACTTC. Its protein is CSARDSWEQYF.

The chain joins TRBV12-3 or TRBV12-4 to TRBJ2-4, with 7 bases that match TRBD1. V was pared by 4 bases and J by 6 bases, with 6 bases of the junction left unmatched. CDR3 length: 14 amino acids. The CDR3, as DNA: TGTGCCAGCAGTTCCGGGACAGAGTCAAACATTCAGTACTTC. Translation gives CASSSGTESNIQYF.

The chain combines TRBV14 with TRBJ2-7; 9 bases line up with TRBD2. The CDR3 loop spans 14 amino acids. The V segment lost 1 base and the J segment 6 bases; nucleotides outside the gene matches: 4. Germline values: CDR1 SGHDN, CDR2 FVKESK. This CDR3 reads CASSQGLAVGEQYF. DNA of the CDR3: TGTGCCAGCAGCCAAGGACTAGCGGTAGGCGAGCAGTACTTC.

As concerns this clonotype: A read error may account for a junction end that differs from germline. The genes are TRBV28 and TRBJ1-4; 7 bases are shared with TRBD1. Germline CDR1 is MDHEN and CDR2 is SYDVKM. CDR3 length: 14 amino acids. The CDR3 DNA follows: TGTGCCAGCAGTCACCAGACAGGGAGTTATCGTCTTTTCTTT. Protein product: CASSHQTGSYRLFF.

This chain connects TRBV25-1 to TRBJ2-7; D not resolved. The germline CDR1 and CDR2 sequences are MGHDK and SYGVNS. CDR3 length: 12 residues. V lost 1 base and J 3 bases, leaving 4 bases between the germline ends. CDR3 sequence (DNA): TGTGCCAGCAGTGAATGGGACTACGAGCAGTACTTC. This translates into CASSEWDYEQYF.

This chain joins TRBV7-8 and TRBJ2-7, with 10 nucleotides matching TRBD1. The CDR3 loop spans 15 amino acids. Germline values: CDR1 SGHVS, CDR2 FQNEAQ. V gave up 4 bases and J gave up 3 bases; unmatched junction bases: 6. This chain's CDR3 is CASSYGTGVVYEQYF. Written as DNA, the CDR3 is TGTGCCAGCAGCTACGGGACAGGGGTTGTCTACGAGCAGTACTTC.

This rearrangement joins TRBV7-2 to TRBJ2-2, with TRBD2 matching 13 bases. J gave up 0 bases and V 4 bases, and 2 bases lay outside the gene matches. CDR3 length: 17 amino acids. The V gene's germline CDR1 is SGHTA and CDR2 FQGNSA. The DNA of the CDR3 is TGTGCCAGCAGCTGGGGACTAGCGGGACCGAACACCGGGGAGCTGTTTTTT. Residues: CASSWGLAGPNTGELFF.

This chain joins TRBV15 and TRBJ1-5; no definite D call. This CDR3 has 12 residues. V lost 4 bases and J 7 bases, leaving 8 bases between the germline ends. Looked up from germline, CDR1 is LNHNV and CDR2 is YYDKDF (reference sequence). The CDR3 loop reads CATSKRSQPQHF. The CDR3 DNA sequence: TGTGCCACCAGCAAAAGATCCCAGCCCCAGCATTTT.

The chain joins TRBV11-3 to TRBJ2-4; 7 positions agree with TRBD2. The germline CDR1 and CDR2 sequences are SGHNT and YENEEA. With 3 bases clipped from V and 3 bases from J, the junction kept 5 bases outside the gene matches. This CDR3 contains 15 residues. CDR3 residues: CASSFRGSGKNIQYF. CDR3 nucleotide sequence: TGTGCCAGCAGCTTTCGCGGGAGTGGCAAAAACATTCAGTACTTC. Together with reference TRBV11-3 and TRBJ2-4, the CDR3 gives the full variable domain: EAGVVQSPRYKIIEKKQPVAFWCNPISGHNTLYWYLQNLGQGPELLIRYENEEAVDDSQLPKDRFSAERLKGVDSTLKIQPAELGDSAVYLCASSFRGSGKNIQYFGAGTRLSVL.

This chain links TRBV6-5 with TRBJ2-1; TRBD2 matches at 8 bases. CDR1 is MNHEY and CDR2 is SVGAGI in the germline V gene. V trimming: 0 bases; J trimming: 8 bases; junction bases outside the gene matches: 12. This CDR3 region has 17 residues. CDR3 nucleotide sequence: TGTGCCAGCAGTTACTCGAATGTAGCGGGACTTCGAGATGAGCAGTTCTTC. Amino acid sequence: CASSYSNVAGLRDEQFF.

The V call is TRBV25-1, the J call TRBJ1-5; D remains ambiguous. V dropped 2 bases and J dropped 2 bases, with 1 base sitting between them. The CDR3 loop spans 12 amino acids. Germline V gene data show CDR1 as MGHDK and CDR2 as SYGVNS. Here the CDR3 reads CASSEGNQPQHF. The CDR3 DNA is TGTGCCAGCAGTGAAGGCAATCAGCCCCAGCATTTT. The complete variable domain, with remaining parts taken from reference TRBV25-1 and TRBJ1-5, reads EADIYQTPRYLVIGTGKKITLECSQTMGHDKMYWYQQDPGMELHLIHYSYGVNSTEKGDLSSESTVSRIRTEHFPLTLESARPSHTSQYLCASSEGNQPQHFGDGTRLSIL.

The genes are TRBV29-1 and TRBJ1-1; 7 bases map to TRBD1. The length of the CDR3 is 12 residues. V gave up 7 bases and J gave up 6 bases; unmatched junction bases: 8. Looked up from germline, CDR1 is SQVTM and CDR2 is ANQGSEA. The CDR3 DNA follows: TGCAGCGGAAGGACAGGAGGCGCTGAAGCTTTCTTT. Protein: CSGRTGGAEAFF.

V gene TRBV11-2 combines with J gene TRBJ2-3; weak D call: TRBD1 (6 bases). The CDR3 contains 15 residues. Per the germline V gene, CDR1 is SGHAT and CDR2 is FQNNGV. The germline V and J ends were trimmed by 6 bases and 4 bases, with 17 bases remaining between them. The CDR3 loop reads CASSWTASEADTQYF. The CDR3 nucleotides read TGTGCCAGCAGTTGGACAGCCTCTGAAGCAGATACGCAGTATTTT.

This clonotype showed up just a few times. The chain links TRBV18 to TRBJ1-2, with 10 bases fitting TRBD1. Germline assignment: CDR1 KGHSH and CDR2 LQKENI. The length of the CDR3 is 14 residues. V lost 3 bases to trimming and J lost 3 bases; unmatched junction nucleotides: 1. The CDR3 DNA follows: TGTGCCAGCTCACCCGGGACAGGGGACTATGGCTACACCTTC. It specifies CASSPGTGDYGYTF.